These 11 T cell receptor beta chains were sequenced from one sample in a study of STAT3 mutations in large granular lymphocyte leukemia. Produced via immunoSEQ multiplex PCR; TCRdb's table is partial and in-frame only. Altogether roughly 8,000 clones are present, 91% being singletons, with the ten largest covering more than 40%. The antigens of these receptors remain unknown. Notes on the study in general: In T-cell large granular lymphocyte leukemia, about half of patients showed multiple immunodominant subclonotypes.

Sequences were obtained from peripheral blood mononuclear cells. The receptors were gathered from a man aged 45-65 years with T-cell large granular lymphocyte leukemia. Some clones in this sample may be carry-over from other donors' samples.

V usage is TRBV6-4 and J usage is TRBJ2-3; D is possibly TRBD1 or TRBD2 (5 bases each). V was cut by 3 bases and J by 3 bases, with 7 bases left in between. The CDR3 loop spans 13 amino acids. CDR1 MRHNA and CDR2 SNTAGT come from the germline V gene. The CDR3 here is CASSEGPTDTQYF. The CDR3 DNA reads as TGTGCCAGCAGTGAGGGACCTACAGATACGCAGTATTTT.

V usage is TRBV5-1 and J usage is TRBJ1-2, with no clear D. The germline V gene has CDR1 SGHRS and CDR2 YFSETQ. Deletions cut 0 bases from V and 7 bases from J, with 10 bases between. This CDR3 has 13 amino acids. The CDR3 nucleotides are TGCGCCAGCAGCTTGGATGGGGAGGTTGGCTACACCTTC. Protein sequence: CASSLDGEVGYTF.

The chain's CDR3 is CASSSYGGGLNEQFF. Here the CDR3 DNA reads TGCGCCAGCAGCTCTTACGGGGGGGGCCTGAATGAGCAGTTCTTC. The chain recombines TRBV5-1 with TRBJ2-1, with 8 bases identical to TRBD2. V gave up 3 bases and J gave up 7 bases; unmatched junction bases: 9. Germline lookup yields CDR1 SGHRS and CDR2 YFSETQ. The CDR3 has 15 amino acids.

V is TRBV18 and J is TRBJ1-1; the match to TRBD1 covers 10 bases. The CDR3 length is 16 residues. The ends lost 3 bases at V and 3 bases at J; junction bases unmatched: 7. The germline V gene has CDR1 KGHSH and CDR2 LQKENI. The DNA for the CDR3 is TGTGCCAGCTCACCGGGGACAGGGGTGTCGTACACTGAAGCTTTCTTT. Protein: CASSPGTGVSYTEAFF.

The genes are TRBV11-3 and TRBJ2-7, with D perhaps TRBD1 or TRBD2 (5 bases each). Trimming took 5 bases from V and 5 from J, leaving 16 bases between them. The germline V gene encodes CDR1 SGHNT and CDR2 YENEEA. This CDR3 comprises 14 residues. CDR3 residues: CASSLRDGGNEQYF. The CDR3 coding sequence is TGTGCCAGCAGCCTCCGGGACGGCGGCAACGAGCAGTACTTC.

This sequence joins TRBV5-4 and TRBJ1-1; TRBD1 matches at 12 bases. Germline CDR1 reads SGHNT; CDR2 reads YYREEE (reference sequence). This CDR3 is 17 amino acids long. V lost 2 bases and J lost 4; bases outside the gene matches: 9. CDR3 nucleotide sequence: TGTGCCAGCAGCTTTCCGGGACAGGGGGCTCGTGGCACTGAAGCTTTCTTT. This translates into CASSFPGQGARGTEAFF.

The V and J genes are TRBV5-4 and TRBJ2-7; TRBD2 might be the D (6 bases). The CDR3 has 16 residues. The germline V gene has CDR1 SGHNT and CDR2 YYREEE (reference sequence). Trimming removed 0 bases from V and 0 bases from J, with 13 bases in between. The CDR3 loop is CASSLGSAGLSYEQYF. CDR3 coding DNA: TGTGCCAGCAGCTTGGGTTCAGCGGGCCTCTCCTACGAGCAGTACTTC.

V usage is TRBV5-1 and J usage is TRBJ2-1; D perhaps matches TRBD1 (5 bases). This CDR3 has 15 amino acids. Trimming removed 4 bases at V and 5 bases at J, with 16 bases between. Germline values: CDR1 SGHRS, CDR2 YFSETQ. The CDR3 is CASSAGRVTNNEQFF. CDR3 in DNA: TGCGCCAGCAGCGCAGGCAGGGTTACGAACAATGAGCAGTTCTTC.

The V and J genes are TRBV23-1 and TRBJ2-3; tentatively, D is TRBD1 (5 bases). TRBV23-1 is annotated as an ORF whose role is uncertain. V lost 3 bases, J lost 2 bases, and 9 bases lay in between. The CDR3 loop spans 14 amino acids. CDR3 DNA sequence: TGCGCCAGCAGTCACCCGGACAACACAGATACGCAGTATTTT. Translating gives CASSHPDNTDTQYF.

The genes are TRBV15 and TRBJ2-1, with D unclear. Germline CDR1 reads LNHNV; CDR2 reads YYDKDF (reference sequence). The CDR3 is made up of 16 amino acids. The V and J ends lost 4 bases and 1 base respectively, with 14 bases between them. The DNA for the CDR3 is TGTGCCACCAGCAAAAGGACGGCGGTGTCCTACAATGAGCAGTTCTTC. It yields the protein CATSKRTAVSYNEQFF.

The chain combines TRBV11-2 with TRBJ1-5; D gene ambiguous. Per the germline V gene, CDR1 is SGHAT and CDR2 is FQNNGV. CDR3 length: 16 residues. V shed 1 base and J shed 1 base, with 11 bases lying between them. The CDR3: CASSLAPGRSNQPQHF. In nucleotides, the CDR3 is TGTGCCAGCAGCTTAGCCCCCGGGAGGAGCAATCAGCCCCAGCATTTT.